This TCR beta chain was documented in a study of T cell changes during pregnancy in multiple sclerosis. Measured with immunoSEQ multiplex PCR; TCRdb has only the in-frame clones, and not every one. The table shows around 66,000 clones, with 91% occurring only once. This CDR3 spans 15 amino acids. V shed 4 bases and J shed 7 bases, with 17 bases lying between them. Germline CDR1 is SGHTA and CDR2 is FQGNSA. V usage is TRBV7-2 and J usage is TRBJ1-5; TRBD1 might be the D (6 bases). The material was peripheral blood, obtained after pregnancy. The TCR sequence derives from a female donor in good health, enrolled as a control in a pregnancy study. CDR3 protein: CASSSRGGWEQPQHF. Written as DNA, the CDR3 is TGTGCCAGCAGCTCGAGGGGGGGTTGGGAGCAGCCCCAGCATTTT.